Sequencing of this T cell receptor beta chain was carried out in a study of CD8 T cells in Susac syndrome. Germline assignment: CDR1 SGHTA and CDR2 FQGTGA. This CDR3 is 12 amino acids long. V was shortened by 5 bases and J by 6 bases, with 7 bases between the two germline ends. The RNA input was roughly 0.45 to 1 ug, and it was reverse transcribed with random hexamers. TCRdb re-called the immunoSEQ multiplex PCR reads through MiXCR, storing one row per CDR3 protein. This table has about 240,000 distinct CDR3 sequences, approximately 95% appearing once. Sequencing was done on a sample of CD4+ T cells from PBMCs. The sequence was obtained from a human donor with Susac syndrome. The V and J genes are TRBV7-3 and TRBJ2-2, with D hard to call. As DNA, the CDR3 is TGTGCCAGCAGCATTGGTCCCGGGGAGCTGTTTTTT. It is translated as CASSIGPGELFF.